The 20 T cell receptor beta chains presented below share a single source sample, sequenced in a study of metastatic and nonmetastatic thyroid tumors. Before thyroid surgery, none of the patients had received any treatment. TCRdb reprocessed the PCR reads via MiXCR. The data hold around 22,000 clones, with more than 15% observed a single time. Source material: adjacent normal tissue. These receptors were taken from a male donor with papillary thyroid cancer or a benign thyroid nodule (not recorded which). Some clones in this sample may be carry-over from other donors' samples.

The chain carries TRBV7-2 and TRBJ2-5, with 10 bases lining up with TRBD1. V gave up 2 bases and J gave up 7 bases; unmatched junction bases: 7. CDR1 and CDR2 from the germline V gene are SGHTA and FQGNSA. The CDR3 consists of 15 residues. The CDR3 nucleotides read TGTGCCAGCAGCTTACCGGACAGGGGGGCAGCGACCCAGTACTTC. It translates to CASSLPDRGAATQYF.

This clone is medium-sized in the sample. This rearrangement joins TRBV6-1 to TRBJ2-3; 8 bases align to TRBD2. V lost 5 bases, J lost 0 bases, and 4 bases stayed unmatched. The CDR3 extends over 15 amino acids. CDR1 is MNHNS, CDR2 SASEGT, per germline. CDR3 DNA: TGTGCCAGCAGTCGCATAGCGGGGAGCACAGATACGCAGTATTTT. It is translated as CASSRIAGSTDTQYF.

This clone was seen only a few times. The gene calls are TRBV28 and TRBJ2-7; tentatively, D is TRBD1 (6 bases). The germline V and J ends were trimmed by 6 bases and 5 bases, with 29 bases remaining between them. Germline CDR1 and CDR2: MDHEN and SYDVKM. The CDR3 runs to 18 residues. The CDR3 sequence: CASRPVRLTGYNDDEQYV. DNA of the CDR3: TGTGCCAGCAGACCCGTTCGTCTCACAGGGTATAATGATGACGAGCAGTACGTC.

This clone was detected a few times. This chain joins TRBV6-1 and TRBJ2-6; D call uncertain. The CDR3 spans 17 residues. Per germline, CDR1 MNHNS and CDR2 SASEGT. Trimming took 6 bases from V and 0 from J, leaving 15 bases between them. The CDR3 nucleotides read TGTGCCAGCAGGAAAGGTGCGTTAGCCTCTGGGGCCAACGTCCTGACTTTC. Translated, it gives CASRKGALASGANVLTF.

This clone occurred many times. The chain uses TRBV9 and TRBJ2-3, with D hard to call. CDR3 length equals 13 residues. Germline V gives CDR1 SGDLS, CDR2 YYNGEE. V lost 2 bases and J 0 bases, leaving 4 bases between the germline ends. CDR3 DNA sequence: TGTGCCAGCAGCGTGCTTAGCACAGATACGCAGTATTTT. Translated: CASSVLSTDTQYF.

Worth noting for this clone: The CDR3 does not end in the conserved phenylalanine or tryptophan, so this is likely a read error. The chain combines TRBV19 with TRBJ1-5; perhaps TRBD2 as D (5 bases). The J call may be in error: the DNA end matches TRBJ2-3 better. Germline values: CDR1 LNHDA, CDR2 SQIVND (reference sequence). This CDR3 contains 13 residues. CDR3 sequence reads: CASLDPRGRPQYL. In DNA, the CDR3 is TGTGCCAGTTTGGACCCACGGGGTCGGCCCCAGTATCTT.

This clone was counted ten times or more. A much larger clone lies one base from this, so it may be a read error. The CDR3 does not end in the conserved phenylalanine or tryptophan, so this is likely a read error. CDR3 protein: CASSSGSHEQYS. The CDR3 nucleotides are TGTGCCAGCTCATCAGGAAGCCACGAGCAGTACTCC. The chain joins TRBV18 to TRBJ2-7, with D unresolved. The CDR3 spans 12 residues. In germline, CDR1 is KGHSH, CDR2 LQKENI. Trimming took 5 bases from V and 5 from J, leaving 10 bases between them.

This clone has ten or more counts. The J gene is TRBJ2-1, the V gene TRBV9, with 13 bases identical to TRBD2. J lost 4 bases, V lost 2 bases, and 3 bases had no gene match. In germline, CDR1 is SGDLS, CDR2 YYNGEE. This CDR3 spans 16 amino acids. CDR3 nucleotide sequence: TGTGCCAGCAGCGTCGGGGGACTAGCGGGGTACAATGAGCAGTTCTTC. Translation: CASSVGGLAGYNEQFF. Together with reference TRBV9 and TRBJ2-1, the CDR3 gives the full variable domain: DSGVTQTPKHLITATGQRVTLRCSPRSGDLSVYWYQQSLDQGLQFLIQYYNGEERAKGNILERFSAQQFPDLHSELNLSSLELGDSALYFCASSVGGLAGYNEQFFGPGTRLTVL.

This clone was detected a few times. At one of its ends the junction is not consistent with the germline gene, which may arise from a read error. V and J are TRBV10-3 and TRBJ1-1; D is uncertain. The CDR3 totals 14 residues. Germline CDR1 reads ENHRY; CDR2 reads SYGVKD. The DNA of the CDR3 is TGCGCCATCATGGGGTCCGGGGAGAGCACTGAAGCTTTCTTT. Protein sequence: CAIMGSGESTEAFF.

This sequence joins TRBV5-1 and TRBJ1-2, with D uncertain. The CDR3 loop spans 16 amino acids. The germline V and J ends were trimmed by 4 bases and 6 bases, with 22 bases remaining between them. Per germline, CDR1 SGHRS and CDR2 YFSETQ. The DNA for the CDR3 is TGCGCCAGCAGCGAGCCAGAGTCCGGGTATGAGGATGGCTACACCTTC. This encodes CASSEPESGYEDGYTF.

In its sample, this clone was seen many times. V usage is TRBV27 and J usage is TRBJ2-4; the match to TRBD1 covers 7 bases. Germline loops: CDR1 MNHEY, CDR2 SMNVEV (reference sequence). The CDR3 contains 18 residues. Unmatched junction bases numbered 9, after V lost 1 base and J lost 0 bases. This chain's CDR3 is CASSLYMRQGGAKNIQYF. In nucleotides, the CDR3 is TGTGCCAGCAGTTTATATATGAGACAGGGTGGAGCCAAAAACATTCAGTACTTC.

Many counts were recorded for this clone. The CDR3 coding sequence is TGTGCCAGCAGTGAAATAGACAGGGGAGGAGAGACCCAGTACTTC. This sequence encodes CASSEIDRGGETQYF. This sequence joins TRBV6-1 and TRBJ2-5; 8 bases agree with TRBD1. Germline V gene sequence: CDR1 MNHNS, CDR2 SASEGT. There are 15 residues in the CDR3. Losses at the gene ends were 2 bases for V and 4 bases for J; bases not matched to a gene: 6.

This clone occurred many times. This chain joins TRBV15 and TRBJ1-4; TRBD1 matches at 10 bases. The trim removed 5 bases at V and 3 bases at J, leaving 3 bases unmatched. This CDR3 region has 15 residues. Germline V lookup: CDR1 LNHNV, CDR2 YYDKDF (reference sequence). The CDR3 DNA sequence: TGTGCCACCAGCGAGGGACAGGGGCCTAATGAAAAACTGTTTTTT. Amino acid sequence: CATSEGQGPNEKLFF.

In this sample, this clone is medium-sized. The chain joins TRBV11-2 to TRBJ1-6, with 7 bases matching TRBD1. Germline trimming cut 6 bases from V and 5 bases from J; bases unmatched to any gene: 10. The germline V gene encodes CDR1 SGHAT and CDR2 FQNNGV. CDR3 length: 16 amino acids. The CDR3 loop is CASRPRLTGNNSPLHF. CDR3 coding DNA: TGTGCCAGCAGGCCCAGATTGACAGGGAATAATTCACCCCTCCACTTT.

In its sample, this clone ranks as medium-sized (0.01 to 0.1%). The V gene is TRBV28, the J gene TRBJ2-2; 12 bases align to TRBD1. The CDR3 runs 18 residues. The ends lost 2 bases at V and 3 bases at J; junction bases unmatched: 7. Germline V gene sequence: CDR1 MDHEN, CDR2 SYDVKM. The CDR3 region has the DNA TGTGCCAGCAGTTTAGTACGGGACAGGGGGCCGGACACCGGGGAGCTGTTTTTT. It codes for CASSLVRDRGPDTGELFF.

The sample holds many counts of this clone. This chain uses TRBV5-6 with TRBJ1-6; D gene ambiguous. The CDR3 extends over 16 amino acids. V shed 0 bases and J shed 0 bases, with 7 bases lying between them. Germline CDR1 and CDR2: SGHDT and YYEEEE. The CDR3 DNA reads TGTGCCAGCAGCTTGGCCCTAAGCTCCTATAATTCACCCCTCCACTTT. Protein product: CASSLALSSYNSPLHF.

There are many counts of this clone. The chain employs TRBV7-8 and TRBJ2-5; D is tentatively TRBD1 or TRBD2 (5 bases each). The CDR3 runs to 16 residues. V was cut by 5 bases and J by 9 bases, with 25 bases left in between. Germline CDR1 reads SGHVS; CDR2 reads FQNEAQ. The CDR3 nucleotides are TGTGCCAGCAGCCTGAACCGGGACGCCCTTCTTAAGCCCCAGTACTTC. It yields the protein CASSLNRDALLKPQYF.

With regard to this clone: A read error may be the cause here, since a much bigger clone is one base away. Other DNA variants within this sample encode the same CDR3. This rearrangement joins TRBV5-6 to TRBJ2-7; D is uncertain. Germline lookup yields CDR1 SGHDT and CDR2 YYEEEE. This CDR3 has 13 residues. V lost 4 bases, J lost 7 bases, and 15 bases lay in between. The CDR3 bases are TGTGCCAGCAGCCTCCTTGGCAGCCGTGAGCAGTACTTC. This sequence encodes CASSLLGSREQYF.

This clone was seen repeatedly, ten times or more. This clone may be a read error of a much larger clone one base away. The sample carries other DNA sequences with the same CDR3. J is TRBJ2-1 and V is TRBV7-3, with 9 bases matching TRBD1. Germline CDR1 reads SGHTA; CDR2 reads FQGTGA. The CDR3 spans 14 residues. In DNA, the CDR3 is TGCGCCAGCAGTTTTGGGACAGGGAAATATGAGCAGTTCTTC. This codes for CASSFGTGKYEQFF.

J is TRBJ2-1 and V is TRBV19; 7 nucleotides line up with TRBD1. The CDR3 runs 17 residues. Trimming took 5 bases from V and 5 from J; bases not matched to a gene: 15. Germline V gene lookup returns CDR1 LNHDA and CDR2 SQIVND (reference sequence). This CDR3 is CASSGGRTGGTNNEQFF. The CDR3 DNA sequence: TGTGCCAGTAGTGGGGGTAGGACAGGAGGCACCAACAATGAGCAGTTCTTC.